The 22 T cell receptor beta chains listed next were all sequenced from one sample in a study of glioma-infiltrating T cells after dendritic cell vaccination. Time point here: after dendritic cell vaccination, including at tumor progression/relapse. Profiling relied on immunoSEQ multiplex PCR, and the TCRdb table lists in-frame clones only, not all of them. The profile shows around 92,000 clones, roughly 80% of them singletons. The starting material was blood, obtained after dendritic cell vaccination. The receptors were sampled from a human donor with glioblastoma.

V gene TRBV7-8 combines with J gene TRBJ1-5, with unresolved D. CDR3 length: 13 amino acids. The germline V gene has CDR1 SGHVS and CDR2 FQNEAQ. Trimming cost V 5 bases and J 5 bases, with 10 bases left between them. The CDR3: CASSTLTDQPQHF. Written as DNA, the CDR3 is TGTGCCAGCAGCACTCTCACAGATCAGCCCCAGCATTTT.

This chain links TRBV19 with TRBJ2-7; 8 nucleotides line up with TRBD1. Germline CDR1 and CDR2: LNHDA and SQIVND (reference sequence). Losses at the gene ends were 6 bases for V and 4 bases for J; bases not matched to a gene: 8. The CDR3 runs to 14 residues. The CDR3 DNA reads TGTGCCAGTAGAAAGGCAGGGGGCGAGTACGAGCAGTACTTC. Amino acid sequence: CASRKAGGEYEQYF.

The CDR3 here is CASTSPSGTGVEKLFF. Here the CDR3 DNA reads TGTGCCAGCACCTCCCCATCGGGGACAGGGGTGGAAAAACTGTTTTTT. This sequence joins TRBV7-9 and TRBJ1-4, with 10 bases fitting TRBD1. The CDR3 sequence is 16 residues long. Unmatched junction bases numbered 13, after V lost 7 bases and J lost 8 bases. Germline CDR1 SEHNR, CDR2 FQNEAQ (reference sequence).

The chain links TRBV2 to TRBJ2-4; 7 bases line up with TRBD2. The ends lost 11 bases at V and 6 bases at J; junction bases unmatched: 10. The germline CDR1 and CDR2 sequences are SNHLY and FYNNEI. The CDR3 loop spans 13 amino acids. The CDR3 sequence is CAVSGTGGNIQYF. The CDR3 bases are TGTGCCGTCAGCGGGACCGGGGGAAACATTCAGTACTTC. The full variable domain, rest sourced from reference TRBV2 and TRBJ2-4, is EPEVTQTPSHQVTQMGQEVILRCVPISNHLYFYWYRQILGQKVEFLVSFYNNEISEKSEIFDDQFSVERPDGSNFTLKIRSTKLEDSAMYFCAVSGTGGNIQYFGAGTRLSVL.

CDR3 amino acids: CASSSRGLAGVTEQFF. In nucleotides, the CDR3 is TGTGCCAGCAGCTCCCGAGGACTAGCGGGAGTCACTGAGCAGTTCTTC. The chain links TRBV7-3 to TRBJ2-1, with 13 bases identical to TRBD2. Germline CDR1 SGHTA, CDR2 FQGTGA. J was trimmed by 9 bases and V by 4 bases; bases with no gene match: 9. This CDR3 contains 16 residues.

This chain joins TRBV6-5 and TRBJ2-1, with D uncertain. Germline assignment: CDR1 MNHEY and CDR2 SVGAGI. The CDR3 has 14 residues. The V and J ends lost 2 bases and 6 bases respectively, with 11 bases between them. The CDR3, as DNA: TGTGCCAGCAGTTACCCGGTACCGGGCAATGAGCAGTTCTTC. The encoded protein is CASSYPVPGNEQFF.

The rearrangement uses TRBV6-5 and TRBJ2-3; TRBD1 matches 10 bases. Germline V gene sequence: CDR1 MNHEY, CDR2 SVGAGI. The V segment lost 4 bases and the J segment 3 bases; nucleotides outside the gene matches: 7. This CDR3 spans 16 amino acids. CDR3 region: CASSSPRDRGTDTQYF. DNA for the CDR3: TGTGCCAGCAGTTCGCCCCGGGACAGGGGTACAGATACGCAGTATTTT.

The chain uses TRBV19 and TRBJ2-3, with TRBD1 identical over 8 bases. Trimming at V came to 8 bases and at J to 6 bases, leaving 7 bases not matched to a gene. The CDR3 is made up of 13 amino acids. The V gene's germline CDR1 is LNHDA and CDR2 SQIVND (reference sequence). This chain's CDR3 is CASRDRPPDTQYF. CDR3 nucleotide sequence: TGTGCCAGTCGGGACAGGCCCCCCGATACGCAGTATTTT.

This clone was counted a single time. The chain joins TRBV30 to TRBJ2-2; TRBD2 might be the D (6 bases). The CDR3 length is 12 residues. Germline V gene sequence: CDR1 GTSNPN, CDR2 SVGIG (reference sequence). V dropped 2 bases and J dropped 8 bases, with 9 bases sitting between them. CDR3 DNA: TGTGCCTGGAGTACGGGGGTGGGGGAGCTGTTTTTT. Translated, it gives CAWSTGVGELFF.

J is TRBJ2-7 and V is TRBV30; D is perhaps TRBD1 (6 bases). This CDR3 contains 12 residues. The V end lost 0 bases, the J end lost 4 bases, and 7 bases lay between the germline ends. From germline, CDR1 is GTSNPN and CDR2 SVGIG (reference sequence). CDR3 loop: CAWSVRGYEQYF. The CDR3 DNA reads as TGTGCCTGGAGTGTAAGGGGGTACGAGCAGTACTTC.

This chain uses TRBV28 with TRBJ2-1; TRBD1 is a possible D gene (5 bases). This CDR3 comprises 11 residues. The germline gives CDR1 MDHEN, CDR2 SYDVKM. The V end was cut by 10 bases, the J end by 7 bases, with 11 bases between. The CDR3 loop is CATQGVNEQFF. The CDR3 DNA sequence: TGTGCCACCCAAGGGGTGAATGAGCAGTTCTTC.

The chain employs TRBV29-1 and TRBJ2-5; D is perhaps TRBD2 (6 bases). V lost 4 bases to trimming and J lost 4 bases, with 19 bases between them. The CDR3 is made up of 15 amino acids. CDR1 SQVTM and CDR2 ANQGSEA come from the germline V gene. CDR3 coding DNA: TGCAGCGTTGGAATAGGAGGGAGGTTAGGAGAGACCCAGTACTTC. It specifies CSVGIGGRLGETQYF.

The chain is built from TRBV6-5 and TRBJ2-7; maybe TRBD1 (6 bases). The CDR3 is 15 amino acids. Trimming pared 0 bases from V and 3 bases from J, leaving 12 bases between. Germline V CDR1 and CDR2: MNHEY, SVGAGI. The CDR3 nucleotides read TGTGCCAGCAGTTACTCGAGGGACATCTTCTACGAGCAGTACTTC. This codes for CASSYSRDIFYEQYF.

In its sample, this clone was seen a few times. J is TRBJ2-5 and V is TRBV6-8; the match to TRBD2 covers 7 bases. CDR3 length: 18 amino acids. V lost 4 bases, J lost 5 bases, and 19 bases stayed unmatched. CDR1 is MNHGY, CDR2 SAAAGT, per germline. The CDR3 reads CASSSRSSGYPPRETQYF. DNA of the CDR3: TGTGCCAGCAGTTCCAGATCTAGCGGTTATCCGCCCCGGGAGACCCAGTACTTC.

The rearrangement joins TRBV14 to TRBJ1-1; D is uncertain. Trimming took 2 bases from V and 0 from J, leaving 4 bases between them. From germline, CDR1 is SGHDN and CDR2 FVKESK. This CDR3 has 13 residues. The CDR3 nucleotides are TGTGCCAGCAGCCAACATTTGAACACTGAAGCTTTCTTT. Translating it yields CASSQHLNTEAFF.

The gene calls are TRBV29-1 and TRBJ1-2, with 7 bases matching TRBD1. V lost 3 bases, J lost 4 bases, and 5 bases stayed unmatched. Germline CDR1 is SQVTM and CDR2 is ANQGSEA. There are 13 residues in the CDR3. For the CDR3, the DNA is TGCAGCGTTGAGACAGGGCATAGCTATGGCTACACCTTC. Protein sequence: CSVETGHSYGYTF.

This chain connects TRBV9 to TRBJ2-3; 10 bases agree with TRBD1. The germline CDR1 and CDR2 sequences are SGDLS and YYNGEE. The CDR3 has 20 residues. V gave up 3 bases and J gave up 2 bases; unmatched junction bases: 18. Here the CDR3 DNA reads TGTGCCAGCAGCGCCTTCCTTTTGGGACAGGGGCCCTTCTTCACAGATACGCAGTATTTT. Its translation: CASSAFLLGQGPFFTDTQYF.

The rearrangement links TRBV6-5 to TRBJ2-1; TRBD2 might be the D (6 bases). V lost 2 bases to trimming and J lost 6 bases, with 14 bases between them. The CDR3 sequence is 15 residues long. Germline assignment: CDR1 MNHEY and CDR2 SVGAGI. The CDR3 loop is CASSYAVLASNEQFF. The CDR3 nucleotides are TGTGCCAGCAGTTACGCGGTACTAGCCAGCAATGAGCAGTTCTTC.

The V gene is TRBV5-1, the J gene TRBJ1-4; D gene uncertain. The CDR3 consists of 13 residues. Trimming shortened V by 4 bases and J by 0 bases, and 4 bases separated the two germline ends. In germline, CDR1 is SGHRS, CDR2 YFSETQ. The CDR3 is CASSLATNEKLFF. The CDR3 nucleotides read TGCGCCAGCAGCCTTGCAACTAATGAAAAACTGTTTTTT.

This chain links TRBV7-8 with TRBJ1-2; perhaps TRBD1 as D (6 bases). This CDR3 contains 12 residues. V lost 4 bases to trimming and J lost 7 bases, with 10 bases between them. Germline CDR1 is SGHVS and CDR2 is FQNEAQ. The CDR3 loop is CASSSWGLGYTF. The CDR3 region has the DNA TGTGCCAGCAGCTCGTGGGGGCTTGGCTACACCTTC.

The sample holds one count of this clone. V gene TRBV19 combines with J gene TRBJ2-3; 7 positions agree with TRBD2. There are 14 residues in the CDR3. Germline values: CDR1 LNHDA, CDR2 SQIVND (reference sequence). The J segment lost 5 bases and the V segment lost 6 bases, leaving 8 bases of the junction unmatched. The CDR3 here is CASRLGGGVDTQYF. The CDR3 coding sequence is TGTGCCAGTAGGCTTGGCGGGGGAGTAGATACGCAGTATTTT.

The chain combines TRBV5-1 with TRBJ1-3, with 7 bases fitting TRBD1. The CDR3 runs to 14 residues. Trimming cost V 6 bases and J 4 bases; bases outside gene matches: 7. CDR1 SGHRS and CDR2 YFSETQ come from the germline V gene. CDR3 nucleotide sequence: TGCGCCAGCAATTCAGGGACAGACGGAAACACCATATATTTT. It yields the protein CASNSGTDGNTIYF.